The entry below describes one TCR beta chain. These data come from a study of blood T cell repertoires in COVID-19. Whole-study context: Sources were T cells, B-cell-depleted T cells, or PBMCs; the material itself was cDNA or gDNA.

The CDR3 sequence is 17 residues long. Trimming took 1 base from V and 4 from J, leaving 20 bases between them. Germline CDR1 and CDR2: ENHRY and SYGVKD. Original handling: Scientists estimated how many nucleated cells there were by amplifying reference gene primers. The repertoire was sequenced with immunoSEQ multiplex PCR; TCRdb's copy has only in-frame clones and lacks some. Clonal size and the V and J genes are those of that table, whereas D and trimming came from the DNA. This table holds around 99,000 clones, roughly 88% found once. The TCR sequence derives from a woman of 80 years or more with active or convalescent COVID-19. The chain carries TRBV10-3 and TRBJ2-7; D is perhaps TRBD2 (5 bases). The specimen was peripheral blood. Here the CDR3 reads CAISEWRGKVLLYEQYF. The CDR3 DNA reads TGTGCCATCAGTGAGTGGCGAGGGAAAGTATTATTGTACGAGCAGTACTTC.